These 27 T cell receptor beta chains share one sample of origin, sequenced in a study of blood T cell repertoires in COVID-19 (dated by TCRdb to the early 2020s). The library was prepared using the immunoSEQ multiplex PCR assay. The source is immuneACCESS, and TCRdb retained only in-frame sequences with V and J called. Part of the clones is not carried over; for the studies checked, unresolved V genes explain less than half of this, and the remainder is unexplained. The sample table records 80,000 to 85,000 clones; more than 80% of these occur just once. Together, the top ten hold over 10% of the sample. The sequencing input was peripheral blood. These receptors came from a human donor in a cohort sampled during active COVID-19.

CDR3 in DNA: TGTGCCAGCAGTTTACCTGCAGGCTATGGGGGAAACACCATATATTTT. This encodes CASSLPAGYGGNTIYF. The J gene is TRBJ1-3, the V gene TRBV28; D is ambiguous. Germline V gives CDR1 MDHEN, CDR2 SYDVKM. Trimming left V 2 bases short and J 4 bases short, with 15 bases between. The CDR3 totals 16 residues.

V is TRBV29-1 and J is TRBJ1-2, with 7 nucleotides matching TRBD1. This CDR3 spans 15 amino acids. With 6 bases clipped from V and 2 bases from J, the junction kept 12 bases outside the gene matches. Per germline, CDR1 SQVTM and CDR2 ANQGSEA. Here the CDR3 reads CSVDRTGDQNYGYTF. CDR3 bases: TGCAGCGTCGACCGCACAGGGGACCAGAACTATGGCTACACCTTC.

This sequence joins TRBV23-1 and TRBJ2-2; maybe TRBD1 (5 bases). TRBV23-1 is flagged as an ORF with uncertain function. The CDR3 covers 15 residues. V was clipped by 10 bases and J by 3 bases, with 18 bases between them. The DNA of the CDR3 is TGCGCCACTACCTATTCACAGGTGTACACCGGGGAGCTGTTTTTT. This gives the protein CATTYSQVYTGELFF.

This clone came up a few times. The V and J genes are TRBV5-6 and TRBJ2-1, with 10 bases fitting TRBD2. Germline V gives CDR1 SGHDT, CDR2 YYEEEE. V gave up 3 bases and J gave up 6 bases; unmatched junction bases: 9. This CDR3 has 16 residues. CDR3 nucleotides: TGTGCCAGCAGCTCAACCCTAGCGGGGGACTTCAATGAGCAGTTCTTC. Amino acids: CASSSTLAGDFNEQFF.

This rearrangement joins TRBV7-8 to TRBJ1-2, with 8 positions matching TRBD1. J lost 1 base, V lost 5 bases, and 12 bases had no gene match. The germline V gene encodes CDR1 SGHVS and CDR2 FQNEAQ. The CDR3 is made up of 17 amino acids. CDR3 sequence (DNA): TGTGCCAGCAGCCGCGGCCCAGGGGGCTTCGATAACTATGGCTACACCTTC. Its translation: CASSRGPGGFDNYGYTF.

This clone was observed a handful of times. This rearrangement joins TRBV5-1 to TRBJ1-1; maybe TRBD1 (5 bases). CDR1 is SGHRS and CDR2 is YFSETQ in the germline V gene. CDR3 size: 17 residues. Deletions cut 0 bases from V and 1 base from J, with 16 bases between. CDR3 DNA: TGCGCCAGCAGCTTGGCATACCGGGGGAGATCGAACACTGAAGCTTTCTTT. Translation gives CASSLAYRGRSNTEAFF.

This clone was recorded once. This chain joins TRBV2 and TRBJ2-1, with 13 bases lining up with TRBD2. Germline trimming cut 6 bases from V and 9 bases from J; bases unmatched to any gene: 8. The CDR3 spans 15 residues. In germline, CDR1 is SNHLY, CDR2 FYNNEI. This CDR3 reads CASSVLAGGPGEQFF. CDR3 nucleotide sequence: TGTGCCAGCAGCGTACTAGCGGGGGGGCCCGGTGAGCAGTTCTTC. Combining the CDR3 with reference TRBV2 and TRBJ2-1 gives the whole variable domain EPEVTQTPSHQVTQMGQEVILRCVPISNHLYFYWYRQILGQKVEFLVSFYNNEISEKSEIFDDQFSVERPDGSNFTLKIRSTKLEDSAMYFCASSVLAGGPGEQFFGPGTRLTVL.

The chain links TRBV5-1 to TRBJ2-3; 9 nucleotides align to TRBD1. The CDR3 covers 15 residues. V lost 3 bases and J lost 4; bases outside the gene matches: 6. The germline CDR1 and CDR2 sequences are SGHRS and YFSETQ. CDR3 protein: CASSSNTGGPDTQYF. The CDR3 nucleotides read TGCGCCAGCAGCTCAAACACAGGGGGCCCAGATACGCAGTATTTT.

The rearrangement uses TRBV11-2 and TRBJ1-5; TRBD1 aligns across 8 bases. Germline V gene data show CDR1 as SGHAT and CDR2 as FQNNGV. With 3 bases clipped from V and 0 bases from J, the junction kept 13 bases outside the gene matches. The CDR3 runs to 19 residues. This CDR3 reads CASSFRTGTSQYSNQPQHF. CDR3 in DNA: TGTGCCAGCAGCTTTAGGACAGGGACATCTCAATATAGCAATCAGCCCCAGCATTTT.

Regarding this clone: Other DNA sequences within the sample encode an identical CDR3. The gene calls are TRBV30 and TRBJ1-2; maybe TRBD1 (6 bases). Germline V gene data show CDR1 as GTSNPN and CDR2 as SVGIG (reference sequence). The CDR3 length is 13 residues. The germline V and J ends were trimmed by 4 bases and 8 bases, with 17 bases remaining between them. The CDR3 DNA sequence: TGTGCCTGGACCCCCCGGGGGCGGGGGGGCTACACCTTC. It codes for CAWTPRGRGGYTF.

The chain links TRBV28 to TRBJ1-6; tentatively, D is TRBD1 (5 bases). This CDR3 spans 14 amino acids. From germline, CDR1 is MDHEN and CDR2 SYDVKM. Trimming cost V 6 bases and J 7 bases, with 13 bases left between them. The CDR3 reads CASSRGQLNSPLHF. The CDR3 DNA sequence: TGTGCCAGCAGCCGCGGACAATTGAATTCACCCCTCCACTTT.

This chain links TRBV19 with TRBJ1-4; D gene unclear. Germline CDR1 LNHDA, CDR2 SQIVND (reference sequence). The CDR3 is made up of 17 amino acids. V was trimmed by 5 bases and J by 2 bases, leaving 18 bases between them. CDR3 DNA sequence: TGTGCCAGTAGTCCTTCGGGAGGGTTAAGGACTAATGAAAAACTGTTTTTT. It is translated as CASSPSGGLRTNEKLFF.

CDR3 amino acids: CASSLEQTIYNEQFF. In DNA form, the CDR3 reads TGTGCCAGCAGCTTGGAACAGACTATCTACAATGAGCAGTTCTTC. The genes are TRBV5-6 and TRBJ2-1; a weak D match, TRBD2 (5 bases). The CDR3 runs to 15 residues. V was cut by 0 bases and J by 3 bases, with 10 bases left in between. Germline-derived CDR1 and CDR2 are SGHDT and YYEEEE. The whole variable domain, remainder taken from reference TRBV5-6 and TRBJ2-1, is DAGVTQSPTHLIKTRGQQVTLRCSPKSGHDTVSWYQQALGQGPQFIFQYYEEEERQRGNFPDRFSGHQFPNYSSELNVNALLLGDSALYLCASSLEQTIYNEQFFGPGTRLTVL.

The rearrangement uses TRBV11-2 and TRBJ1-2; tentative D call: TRBD1 (5 bases). The CDR3 loop spans 15 amino acids. Germline-derived CDR1 and CDR2 are SGHAT and FQNNGV. V lost 4 bases, J lost 0 bases, and 12 bases lay in between. The CDR3 DNA reads as TGTGCCAGCAGCTCCTACAGGAAACCTAACTATGGCTACACCTTC. As protein: CASSSYRKPNYGYTF.

This clone was counted only a few times. The J gene is TRBJ2-7, the V gene TRBV4-1; 7 nucleotides line up with TRBD1. The CDR3 spans 17 residues. From germline, CDR1 is MGHRA and CDR2 YSYEKL. Losses at the gene ends were 0 bases for V and 6 bases for J; bases not matched to a gene: 14. The CDR3 sequence is CASSQDALGTVALEQYF. The DNA for the CDR3 is TGCGCCAGCAGCCAAGATGCCCTCGGGACAGTGGCCCTCGAGCAGTACTTC.

V usage is TRBV3-1 (or the pseudogene TRBV3-2) and J usage is TRBJ2-3, with 13 nucleotides matching TRBD2. The junction had 5 bases not matched to a gene; V was cut back by 6 bases and J by 5 bases. The CDR3 consists of 15 residues. Per germline, CDR1 LGHDT and CDR2 YNNKEL (reference sequence). DNA for the CDR3: TGTGCCAGCAGACACTGGACTAGCGGGGGAGATACGCAGTATTTT. It is translated as CASRHWTSGGDTQYF.

This chain joins TRBV7-9 and TRBJ2-7; 9 nucleotides align to TRBD1. V shed 6 bases and J 1 base; nucleotides not matched to a gene: 4. The CDR3 covers 14 residues. Germline lookup yields CDR1 SEHNR and CDR2 FQNEAQ (reference sequence). CDR3 in amino acids: CASSSGTGSYEQYF. The CDR3 nucleotides are TGTGCCAGCAGTTCTGGGACAGGGTCCTACGAGCAGTACTTC.

This chain links TRBV19 with TRBJ1-4; D gene uncertain. Trimming stripped 8 bases from V and 5 bases from J, with 18 bases between. Germline-derived CDR1 and CDR2 are LNHDA and SQIVND (reference sequence). CDR3 length equals 15 residues. CDR3 sequence: CASSDAWPGNEKLFF. CDR3 coding DNA: TGTGCCAGTTCCGATGCGTGGCCGGGAAATGAAAAACTGTTTTTT.

The CDR3 is CATLRREVGYTF. The CDR3 DNA is TGTGCCACCCTGCGGCGCGAAGTAGGCTACACCTTC. The rearrangement joins TRBV28 to TRBJ1-2; D gene unclear. The CDR3 length is 12 residues. Germline assignment: CDR1 MDHEN and CDR2 SYDVKM. V lost 10 bases to trimming and J lost 8 bases, with 17 bases between them.

The chain is built from TRBV10-3 and TRBJ1-6; TRBD1 is a possible D gene (5 bases). The CDR3 totals 14 residues. The V gene's germline CDR1 is ENHRY and CDR2 SYGVKD. Trimming left V 8 bases short and J 7 bases short, with 15 bases between. The CDR3 DNA is TGTGCCATCCGTGCCGGGACTGGGAATTCACCCCTCCACTTT. Encoded protein: CAIRAGTGNSPLHF.

The chain links TRBV27 to TRBJ1-5; 9 nucleotides align to TRBD1. The CDR3 covers 15 residues. Germline-derived CDR1 and CDR2 are MNHEY and SMNVEV (reference sequence). The V segment lost 6 bases and the J segment 2 bases; nucleotides outside the gene matches: 5. The CDR3 DNA follows: TGTGCCAGCAGCTGGGGACAGGGAGGCAATCAGCCCCAGCATTTT. Protein product: CASSWGQGGNQPQHF.

A remark on this clone: One end of the junction does not line up with germline, which may come from a read error. The gene calls are TRBV15 and TRBJ2-5; TRBD2 matches at 9 bases. The germline gives CDR1 LNHNV, CDR2 YYDKDF (reference sequence). CDR3 length equals 15 residues. The CDR3 here is CATSTAAGGQETQYF. The CDR3 DNA sequence: TGTGCCACCAGCACGGCGGCGGGGGGGCAAGAAACCCAGTACTTC.

This clone was seen only once. The V and J genes are TRBV13 and TRBJ2-7; 7 bases are a match to TRBD1. Trimming took 4 bases from V and 0 from J; bases not matched to a gene: 9. Germline V gene data show CDR1 as PRHDT and CDR2 as FYEKMQ (reference sequence). CDR3 length: 16 amino acids. CDR3 sequence reads: CASSSQQGLSSYEQYF. In DNA form, the CDR3 reads TGTGCCAGCAGCTCCCAACAGGGGCTTAGCTCCTACGAGCAGTACTTC. The full variable domain, completed using reference TRBV13 and TRBJ2-7, is AAGVIQSPRHLIKEKRETATLKCYPIPRHDTVYWYQQGPGQDPQFLISFYEKMQSDKGSIPDRFSAQQFSDYHSELNMSSLELGDSALYFCASSSQQGLSSYEQYFGPGTRLTVT.

V usage is TRBV5-1 and J usage is TRBJ2-2, with 8 bases lining up with TRBD1. The V and J ends lost 4 bases and 3 bases, in that order; junction bases with no gene match: 8. CDR1 and CDR2 from the germline V gene are SGHRS and YFSETQ. This CDR3 is built from 16 residues. The CDR3 protein is CASSVGQGAYTGELFF. CDR3 DNA sequence: TGCGCCAGCAGCGTGGGGCAGGGGGCTTACACCGGGGAGCTGTTTTTT. Full variable domain (rest looked up from reference TRBV5-1 and TRBJ2-2): KAGVTQTPRYLIKTRGQQVTLSCSPISGHRSVSWYQQTPGQGLQFLFEYFSETQRNKGNFPGRFSGRQFSNSRSEMNVSTLELGDSALYLCASSVGQGAYTGELFFGEGSRLTVL.

This clone was recorded once. CDR3 coding DNA: TGTGCCAGCAGCGTGGGACTAGTCCACGAGCAGTACTTC. It specifies CASSVGLVHEQYF. The genes are TRBV9 and TRBJ2-7; 8 nucleotides line up with TRBD2. V lost 2 bases and J lost 5; bases outside the gene matches: 3. CDR1 and CDR2 (germline): SGDLS, YYNGEE. The CDR3 sequence is 13 residues long.

A single count supports this clone. The genes are TRBV5-1 and TRBJ2-1; 7 positions match TRBD2. In germline, CDR1 is SGHRS, CDR2 YFSETQ. V was pared by 4 bases and J by 6 bases, with 7 bases of the junction left unmatched. CDR3 length equals 14 residues. Written as DNA, the CDR3 is TGCGCCAGCAGCATAGGACTAGAGCCCAATGAGCAGTTCTTC. Its protein product is CASSIGLEPNEQFF. The full variable domain, its missing parts supplied by reference TRBV5-1 and TRBJ2-1, is KAGVTQTPRYLIKTRGQQVTLSCSPISGHRSVSWYQQTPGQGLQFLFEYFSETQRNKGNFPGRFSGRQFSNSRSEMNVSTLELGDSALYLCASSIGLEPNEQFFGPGTRLTVL.

The chain is built from TRBV4-2 and TRBJ1-4, with 7 bases lining up with TRBD1. Germline V gives CDR1 LGHNA, CDR2 YNFKEQ. This CDR3 contains 15 residues. The ends lost 4 bases at V and 5 bases at J; junction bases unmatched: 7. As DNA, the CDR3 is TGTGCCAGCAGCCCCTTTGACAGGGAGAATGAAAAACTGTTTTTT. It is translated as CASSPFDRENEKLFF.